A selection of T cell receptor beta chains follows, all from one sample in a study of blood T cell repertoires in COVID-19. Profiled with immunoSEQ multiplex PCR; TCRdb holds only in-frame clones, not every one. Among about 300,000 clones listed, about nine tenths were seen once. The material sequenced was PBMCs or T cells enriched from blood (not recorded which). These TCRs come from a man in his sixties who had recovered from COVID-19. CDR3s include the opening cysteine and the closing phenylalanine or tryptophan. The D gene is left open where the match is weak. Size tells how often a clone was seen (once, few, many) or the class of an expanded clone, and some rows leave it out.

abundance: once; d_gene: .; v_gene: TRBV21-1; j_gene: TRBJ2-1; CDR3aa: CASSKLLTKSGVYNEQFF; CDR3nt: TGTGCCAGCAGCAAATTACTGACTAAAAGCGGTGTATACAATGAGCAGTTCTTC
abundance: .; d_gene: TRBD2; v_gene: TRBV7-3; j_gene: TRBJ2-3; CDR3aa: CASSLGLAEITDTQYF; CDR3nt: TGTGCCAGCAGCTTAGGGCTAGCGGAGATCACAGATACGCAGTATTTT
abundance: .; d_gene: .; v_gene: TRBV27; j_gene: TRBJ1-3; CDR3aa: CASSWTMGGGNTIYF; CDR3nt: TGTGCCAGCAGTTGGACGATGGGGGGAGGAAACACCATATATTTT
abundance: .; d_gene: .; v_gene: TRBV4-3; j_gene: TRBJ2-7; CDR3aa: CASSQERELSYEQYF; CDR3nt: TGCGCCAGCAGCCAAGAGAGGGAGCTCTCCTACGAGCAGTACTTC
abundance: .; d_gene: .; v_gene: TRBV13; j_gene: TRBJ2-7; CDR3aa: CASSFGGRVYEQYF; CDR3nt: TGTGCCAGCAGCTTCGGGGGGCGCGTTTACGAGCAGTACTTC
abundance: once; d_gene: TRBD1; v_gene: TRBV11-2; j_gene: TRBJ1-1; CDR3aa: CASSLDNRGGVDTEAFF; CDR3nt: TGTGCCAGCAGCTTAGACAACAGGGGTGGAGTGGACACTGAAGCTTTCTTT
abundance: .; d_gene: TRBD1; v_gene: TRBV6-6; j_gene: TRBJ2-5; CDR3aa: CASRRTGNQETQYF; CDR3nt: TGTGCCAGCAGACGGACAGGAAACCAAGAGACCCAGTACTTC
abundance: .; d_gene: TRBD1; v_gene: TRBV7-9; j_gene: TRBJ1-4; CDR3aa: CASSGGTATNEKLFF; CDR3nt: TGTGCCAGCAGCGGAGGGACAGCAACTAATGAAAAACTGTTTTTT
abundance: .; d_gene: TRBD1; v_gene: TRBV19; j_gene: TRBJ2-2; CDR3aa: CASSIQGAIGELFF; CDR3nt: TGTGCCAGTAGTATACAGGGGGCGATCGGGGAGCTGTTTTTT
abundance: .; d_gene: TRBD1; v_gene: TRBV6-5; j_gene: TRBJ1-1; CDR3aa: CASSRTGGRNTEAFF; CDR3nt: TGTGCCAGCAGTCGTACAGGGGGGAGGAACACTGAAGCTTTCTTT
abundance: .; d_gene: TRBD2; v_gene: TRBV10-1; j_gene: TRBJ2-7; CDR3aa: CASRPRDRLSLAGDCEQYF; CDR3nt: TGCGCCAGCAGGCCCCGGGACCGACTATCCCTAGCGGGAGATTGCGAGCAGTACTTC
abundance: .; d_gene: .; v_gene: TRBV27; j_gene: TRBJ2-7; CDR3aa: CASSLSGLTYEQYF; CDR3nt: TGTGCCAGCAGTTTAAGCGGGTTGACCTACGAGCAGTACTTC
abundance: .; d_gene: TRBD1; v_gene: TRBV10-3; j_gene: TRBJ1-1; CDR3aa: CAISGRTGDAEAFF; CDR3nt: TGTGCCATCAGTGGCCGGACAGGGGATGCTGAAGCTTTCTTT
abundance: .; d_gene: .; v_gene: TRBV29-1; j_gene: TRBJ2-7; CDR3aa: CSVAYGTFYEQYF; CDR3nt: TGCAGCGTGGCATACGGGACTTTCTACGAGCAGTACTTC
abundance: .; d_gene: TRBD2; v_gene: TRBV7-2; j_gene: TRBJ2-1; CDR3aa: CASSLSGRVGNEQFF; CDR3nt: TGTGCCAGCAGCTTAAGCGGGAGAGTCGGTAATGAGCAGTTCTTC
abundance: few; d_gene: .; v_gene: TRBV10-3; j_gene: TRBJ2-1; CDR3aa: CAIKGEGEQFF; CDR3nt: TGTGCCATCAAAGGGGAAGGGGAGCAGTTCTTC
abundance: .; d_gene: .; v_gene: TRBV19; j_gene: TRBJ1-2; CDR3aa: CASSMGGDYGYTF; CDR3nt: TGTGCCAGTAGCATGGGAGGGGACTATGGCTACACCTTC
abundance: .; d_gene: TRBD2; v_gene: TRBV5-1; j_gene: TRBJ2-1; CDR3aa: CASSEGLAGYYNEQFF; CDR3nt: TGCGCCAGCAGCGAAGGACTAGCGGGGTACTACAATGAGCAGTTCTTC
abundance: .; d_gene: TRBD1; v_gene: TRBV15; j_gene: TRBJ1-6; CDR3aa: CATSRETGVSPLHF; CDR3nt: TGTGCCACCAGCAGGGAAACAGGGGTTTCACCCCTCCACTTT
abundance: .; d_gene: .; v_gene: TRBV30; j_gene: TRBJ1-3; CDR3aa: CAWSFGGLAGNTIYF; CDR3nt: TGTGCCTGGAGCTTCGGGGGGCTGGCTGGAAACACCATATATTTT
abundance: .; d_gene: TRBD1; v_gene: TRBV29-1; j_gene: TRBJ2-3; CDR3aa: CSVSGARGHFGTDTQYF; CDR3nt: TGCAGCGTATCCGGGGCCAGGGGGCATTTCGGCACAGATACGCAGTATTTT
abundance: .; d_gene: .; v_gene: TRBV3-1/TRBV3-2; j_gene: TRBJ1-2; CDR3aa: CASSPLPGRGYGYTF; CDR3nt: TGTGCCAGCAGCCCGCTACCCGGGAGGGGGTATGGCTACACCTTC
abundance: .; d_gene: .; v_gene: TRBV28; j_gene: TRBJ2-7; CDR3aa: CASSTWTRQGGYEQYF; CDR3nt: TGTGCCAGCAGTACGTGGACGCGGCAGGGGGGCTACGAGCAGTACTTC
abundance: .; d_gene: TRBD1; v_gene: TRBV7-9; j_gene: TRBJ2-5; CDR3aa: CASSLDRGYQETQYF; CDR3nt: TGTGCCAGCAGCTTAGACAGGGGGTATCAAGAGACCCAGTACTTC